A single sample gave rise to the 4 T cell receptor beta chains below, sequenced in a study of blood T cell repertoires in COVID-19. The assay was immunoSEQ multiplex PCR, and TCRdb's table has in-frame clones only and misses some. This repertoire shows over 90,000 clones, 70% to 90% found once; its top ten account for 2.5% to 3.5%. Sequenced input: peripheral blood. The receptors stem from a middle-aged man with active or convalescent COVID-19.

The chain uses TRBV28 and TRBJ1-4, with no clear D. CDR1 MDHEN and CDR2 SYDVKM come from the germline V gene. Trimming left V 1 base short and J 3 bases short, with 9 bases between. The CDR3 is 15 amino acids. CDR3 amino acids: CASSLSKGANEKLFF. The CDR3, as DNA: TGTGCCAGCAGTTTATCTAAGGGAGCTAATGAAAAACTGTTTTTT.

The genes are TRBV30 and TRBJ1-4; the D is unclear. V was pared by 3 bases and J by 7 bases, with 6 bases between. The CDR3 runs to 11 residues. Germline lookup yields CDR1 GTSNPN and CDR2 SVGIG (reference sequence). The CDR3 sequence is CAWSESEKLFF. In DNA form, the CDR3 reads TGTGCCTGGAGCGAGAGTGAAAAACTGTTTTTT. Looking up the rest from reference TRBV30 and TRBJ1-4 gives the full variable domain: SQTIHQWPATLVQPVGSPLSLECTVEGTSNPNLYWYRQAAGRGLQLLFYSVGIGQISSEVPQNLSASRPQDRQFILSSKKLLLSDSGFYLCAWSESEKLFFGSGTQLSVL.

This clone was recorded many times. The rearrangement links TRBV11-2 to TRBJ1-6; 9 nucleotides agree with TRBD1. The CDR3 is made up of 15 amino acids. Germline V gene lookup returns CDR1 SGHAT and CDR2 FQNNGV. Losses at the gene ends were 0 bases for V and 8 bases for J; bases not matched to a gene: 2. The CDR3, as DNA: TGTGCCAGCAGCTTAGAGACAGGGGGATATTCACCCCTCCACTTT. It codes for CASSLETGGYSPLHF.

This chain connects TRBV19 to TRBJ2-2, with TRBD1 as a possible D gene (5 bases). Germline CDR1 is LNHDA and CDR2 is SQIVND (reference sequence). V dropped 1 base and J dropped 5 bases, with 11 bases sitting between them. This CDR3 spans 15 amino acids. CDR3 amino acids: CASSIVRDRTGELFF. CDR3 in DNA: TGTGCCAGTAGTATAGTCAGGGATCGGACCGGGGAGCTGTTTTTT.